A single sample gave rise to the 3 T cell receptor beta chains below, sequenced in a study of regulatory T cells in long-lasting Graves disease. Relying on iRepertoire HTBI primers and Arm-PCR of CDR3 regions, the team built TCR beta libraries. MiXCR, applied by TCRdb to the multiplex PCR reads, yields one record per CDR3 protein. The sample lists approximately 500,000 distinct CDR3 sequences; 20% to 25% were seen once. Sample time point: persistent/refractory GD, antithyroid drugs over 5 years with positive TRAb. The TCR library was prepared using RNA isolated from PBMCs. Sequencing used peripheral blood mononuclear cells (PBMCs), obtained when the disease was refractory, from a patient treated with antithyroid drugs. The receptor set was obtained from a female donor with Graves disease.

This clonotype appeared many times. This rearrangement joins TRBV6-1 to TRBJ2-6; no clear D gene. Looked up from germline, CDR1 is MNHNS and CDR2 is SASEGT. Trimming stripped 5 bases from V and 4 bases from J, with 9 bases between. CDR3 length equals 14 residues. The CDR3 spells CASSTPAGANVLTF. CDR3 bases: TGTGCCAGCAGTACCCCCGCCGGGGCCAACGTCCTGACTTTC.

This clonotype has ten or more counts. The chain uses TRBV28 and TRBJ1-2; no definite D call. Trimming took off 4 bases at V and 4 bases at J, with 22 bases between the two ends. Germline assignment: CDR1 MDHEN and CDR2 SYDVKM. The CDR3 is 17 residues long. The CDR3 sequence is CASSSPLDITIPYGYTF. CDR3 nucleotides: TGTGCCAGCAGTTCCCCCCTTGACATAACAATTCCCTATGGCTACACCTTC.

This clonotype appeared many times. The chain joins TRBV9 to TRBJ2-7; D is possibly TRBD2 (5 bases). Germline CDR1 SGDLS, CDR2 YYNGEE. V was pared by 2 bases and J by 4 bases, with 13 bases between. This CDR3 spans 14 amino acids. The DNA for the CDR3 is TGTGCCAGCAGCGTGGGGAGTTGGGCGTACGAGCAGTACTTC. It codes for CASSVGSWAYEQYF.